The sequence of this T cell receptor beta chain was determined in a study of long-term antiretroviral therapy in people with HIV. With survey level as its setting, the immunoSEQ assay was v3.0. Profiling relied on immunoSEQ multiplex PCR, and the TCRdb table lists in-frame clones only, not all of them. The repertoire consists of over 14,000 clones, with around four fifths occurring once and the leading ten covering roughly 19%. Germline CDR1 SGHVS, CDR2 FQNEAQ. This CDR3 is built from 12 residues. Trimming took off 3 bases at V and 8 bases at J, with 8 bases between the two ends. This TCR was recovered from a man aged 35 to 55 with HIV. The source was unsorted PBMCs, collected 1.3 years before starting antiretroviral therapy. The chain combines TRBV7-8 with TRBJ2-1; D may correspond to TRBD1 or TRBD2 (6 bases each). For the CDR3, the DNA is TGTGCCAGCAGCTTGGGGGGCGATGAGCAGTTCTTC. Translating it yields CASSLGGDEQFF.